The entry below describes one T cell receptor beta chain. The sample holds other DNA sequences that translate to the same CDR3. This CDR3 has 13 residues. Trimming left V 0 bases short and J 1 base short, with 4 bases between. Germline V gives CDR1 SGDLS, CDR2 YYNGEE. This entry comes from a study of shared T cell receptors in the human thymus. The table came from immunoSEQ multiplex PCR; TCRdb's copy has only in-frame clones and leaves some out. The sample consists of 720,000 or so clones, over 75% of them appearing once. This sample also belongs to another study, concerning human thymus T cells. As reported in that work: Corrective cardiac surgery supplied the resected thymus tissue. Both thymic and peripheral blood repertoires showed apparently biased V and J usage. Related studies found that unrelated individuals share highly overlapping thymic repertoires.

V gene TRBV9 combines with J gene TRBJ1-1; D gene uncertain. This sequence was found in a girl in the first two years of life with a congenital heart defect. The sample was thymocytes. CDR3 sequence (DNA): TGTGCCAGCAGCGTAGGAGAGAACACTGAAGCTTTCTTT. This translates into CASSVGENTEAFF.